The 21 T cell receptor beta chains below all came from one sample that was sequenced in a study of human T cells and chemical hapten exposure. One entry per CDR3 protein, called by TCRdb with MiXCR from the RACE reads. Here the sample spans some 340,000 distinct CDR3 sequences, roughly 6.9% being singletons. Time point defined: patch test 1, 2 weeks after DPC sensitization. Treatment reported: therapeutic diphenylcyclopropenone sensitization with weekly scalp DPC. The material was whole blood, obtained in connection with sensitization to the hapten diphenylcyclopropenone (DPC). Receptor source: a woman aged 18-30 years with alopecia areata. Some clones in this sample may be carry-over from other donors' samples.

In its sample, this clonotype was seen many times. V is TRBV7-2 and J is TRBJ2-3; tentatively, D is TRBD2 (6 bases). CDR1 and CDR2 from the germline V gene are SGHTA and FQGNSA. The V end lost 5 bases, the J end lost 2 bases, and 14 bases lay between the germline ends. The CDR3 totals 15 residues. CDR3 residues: CASSPSAGYTDTQYF. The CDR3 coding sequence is TGTGCCAGCAGCCCGTCAGCGGGTTACACAGATACGCAGTATTTT. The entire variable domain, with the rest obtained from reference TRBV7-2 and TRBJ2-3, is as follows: GAGVSQSPSNKVTEKGKDVELRCDPISGHTALYWYRQSLGQGLEFLIYFQGNSAPDKSGLPSDRFSAERTGGSVSTLTIQRTQQEDSAVYLCASSPSAGYTDTQYFGPGTRLTVL.

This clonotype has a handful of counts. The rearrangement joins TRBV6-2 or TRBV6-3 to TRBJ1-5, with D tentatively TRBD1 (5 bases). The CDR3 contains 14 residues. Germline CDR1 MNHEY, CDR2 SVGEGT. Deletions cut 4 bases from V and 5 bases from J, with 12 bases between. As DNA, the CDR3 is TGTGCCAGCAGTTCAGGGCAGGGTCATCAGCCCCAGCATTTT. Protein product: CASSSGQGHQPQHF.

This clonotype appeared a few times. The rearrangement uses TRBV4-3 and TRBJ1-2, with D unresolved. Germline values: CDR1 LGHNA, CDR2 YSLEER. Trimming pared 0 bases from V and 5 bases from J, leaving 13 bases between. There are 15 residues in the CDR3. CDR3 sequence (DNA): TGCGCCAGCAGCCAAGATCCGGCGGACCATTATGGCTACACCTTC. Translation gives CASSQDPADHYGYTF.

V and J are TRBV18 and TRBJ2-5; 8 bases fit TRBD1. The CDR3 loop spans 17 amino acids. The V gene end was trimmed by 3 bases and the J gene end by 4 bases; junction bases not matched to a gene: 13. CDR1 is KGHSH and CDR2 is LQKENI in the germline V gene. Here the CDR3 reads CASSPLIGQGGGETQYF. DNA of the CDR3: TGTGCCAGCTCACCCCTTATTGGACAGGGAGGTGGAGAGACCCAGTACTTC. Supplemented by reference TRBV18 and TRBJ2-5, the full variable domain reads NAGVMQNPRHLVRRRGQEARLRCSPMKGHSHVYWYRQLPEEGLKFMVYLQKENIIDESGMPKERFSAEFPKEGPSILRIQQVVRGDSAAYFCASSPLIGQGGGETQYFGPGTRLLVL.

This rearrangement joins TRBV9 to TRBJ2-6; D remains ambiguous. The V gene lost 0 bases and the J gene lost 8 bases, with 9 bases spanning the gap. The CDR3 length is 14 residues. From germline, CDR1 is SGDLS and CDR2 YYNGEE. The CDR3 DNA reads TGTGCCAGCAGCGTAGACAGTGAGTCCAACGTCCTGACTTTC. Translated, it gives CASSVDSESNVLTF.

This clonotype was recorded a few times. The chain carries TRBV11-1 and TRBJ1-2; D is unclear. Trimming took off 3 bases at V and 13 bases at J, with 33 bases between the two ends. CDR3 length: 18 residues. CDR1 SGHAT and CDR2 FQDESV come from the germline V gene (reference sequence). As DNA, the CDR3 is TGTGCCAGCAGCTTCAATTACCTAAACCGGGCGTACATGGATGGTGGCACCTTC. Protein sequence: CASSFNYLNRAYMDGGTF.

The CDR3 is CASSLSGYSGANVLTF. The CDR3 DNA reads as TGTGCCAGCAGCCTTTCAGGGTACTCTGGGGCCAACGTCCTGACTTTC. The V and J genes are TRBV6-1 and TRBJ2-6, with D tentatively TRBD1 (5 bases). This CDR3 has 16 amino acids. Looked up from germline, CDR1 is MNHNS and CDR2 is SASEGT. V lost 6 bases, J lost 0 bases, and 12 bases lay in between.

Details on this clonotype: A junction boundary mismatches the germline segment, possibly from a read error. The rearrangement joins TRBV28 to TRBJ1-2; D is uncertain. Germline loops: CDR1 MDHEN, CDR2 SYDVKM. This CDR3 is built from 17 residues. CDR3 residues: CASSFIRLAGKDYDYTF. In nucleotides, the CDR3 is TGTGCCAGCAGTTTCATTCGTTTGGCGGGGAAGGACTATGACTACACCTTC.

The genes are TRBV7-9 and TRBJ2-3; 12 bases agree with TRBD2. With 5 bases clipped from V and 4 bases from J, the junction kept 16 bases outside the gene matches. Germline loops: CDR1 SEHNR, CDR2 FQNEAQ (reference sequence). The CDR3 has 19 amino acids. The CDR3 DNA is TGTGCCAGCAGCCAATTACTAATTCTAGCGGGGGGGCCCGCAGATACGCAGTATTTT. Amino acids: CASSQLLILAGGPADTQYF.

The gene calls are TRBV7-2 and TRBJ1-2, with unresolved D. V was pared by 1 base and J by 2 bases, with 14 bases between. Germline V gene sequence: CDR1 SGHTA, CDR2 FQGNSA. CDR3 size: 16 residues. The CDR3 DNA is TGTGCCAGCAGCTTAGGAGGTTCGACACCAAACTATGGCTACACCTTC. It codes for CASSLGGSTPNYGYTF.

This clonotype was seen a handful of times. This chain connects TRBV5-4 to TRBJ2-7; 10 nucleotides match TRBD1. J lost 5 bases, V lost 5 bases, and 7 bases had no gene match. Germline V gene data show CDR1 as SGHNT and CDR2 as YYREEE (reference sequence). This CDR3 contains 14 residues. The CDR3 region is CASRRDRGSDEQYF. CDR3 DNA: TGTGCCAGCAGGAGGGACAGGGGATCGGACGAGCAGTACTTC.

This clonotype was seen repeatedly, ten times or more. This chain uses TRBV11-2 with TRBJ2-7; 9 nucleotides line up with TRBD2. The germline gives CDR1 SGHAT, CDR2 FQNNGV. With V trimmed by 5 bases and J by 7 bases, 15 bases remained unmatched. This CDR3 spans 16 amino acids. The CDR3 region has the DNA TGTGCCAGCAGCCCCCGGTGGCGGGGGGGAGGAGGGGAGCAGTACTTC. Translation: CASSPRWRGGGGEQYF.

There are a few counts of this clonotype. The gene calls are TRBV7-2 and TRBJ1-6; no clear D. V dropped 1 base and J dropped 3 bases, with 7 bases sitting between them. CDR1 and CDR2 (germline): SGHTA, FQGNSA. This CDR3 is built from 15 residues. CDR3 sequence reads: CASSLEEFYNSPLHF. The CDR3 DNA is TGTGCCAGCAGCTTAGAAGAGTTCTATAATTCACCCCTCCACTTT.

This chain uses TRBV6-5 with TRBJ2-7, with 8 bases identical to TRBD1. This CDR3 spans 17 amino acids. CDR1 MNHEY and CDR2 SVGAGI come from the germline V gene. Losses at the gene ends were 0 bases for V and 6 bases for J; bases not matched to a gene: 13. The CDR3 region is CASSYSSYRGQGGEQYF. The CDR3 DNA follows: TGTGCCAGCAGTTACTCGTCGTACAGAGGACAGGGTGGCGAGCAGTACTTC.

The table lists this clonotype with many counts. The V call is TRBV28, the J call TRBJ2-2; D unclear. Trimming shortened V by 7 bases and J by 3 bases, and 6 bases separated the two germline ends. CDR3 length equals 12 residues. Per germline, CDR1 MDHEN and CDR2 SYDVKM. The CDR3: CASKGYTGELFF. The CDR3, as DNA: TGTGCCAGCAAAGGATACACCGGGGAGCTGTTTTTT.

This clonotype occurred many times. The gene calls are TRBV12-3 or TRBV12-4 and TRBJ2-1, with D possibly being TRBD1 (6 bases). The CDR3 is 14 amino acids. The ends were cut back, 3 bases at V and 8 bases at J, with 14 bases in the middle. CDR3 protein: CASSFGTGFDEQFF. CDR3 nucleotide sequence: TGTGCCAGCAGTTTTGGAACAGGGTTCGATGAGCAGTTCTTC.

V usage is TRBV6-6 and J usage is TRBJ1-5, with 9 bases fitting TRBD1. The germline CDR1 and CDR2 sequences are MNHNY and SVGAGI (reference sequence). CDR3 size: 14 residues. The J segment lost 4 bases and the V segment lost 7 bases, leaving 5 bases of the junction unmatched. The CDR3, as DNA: TGTGCCAGCACCAGAGGGACAGGGAATCAGCCCCAGCATTTT. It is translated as CASTRGTGNQPQHF.

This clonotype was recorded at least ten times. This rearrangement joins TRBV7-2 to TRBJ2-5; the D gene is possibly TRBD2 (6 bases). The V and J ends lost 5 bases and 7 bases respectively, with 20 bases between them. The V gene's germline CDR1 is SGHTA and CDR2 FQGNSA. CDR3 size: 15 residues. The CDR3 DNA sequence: TGTGCCAGCAGCCCAGCGGGTTCAACCCTCGGGACCCAGTACTTC. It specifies CASSPAGSTLGTQYF.

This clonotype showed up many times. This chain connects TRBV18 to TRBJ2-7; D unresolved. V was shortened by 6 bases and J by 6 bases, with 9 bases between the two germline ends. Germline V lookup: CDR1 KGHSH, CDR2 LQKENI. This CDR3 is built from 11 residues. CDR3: CASSADGEQYF. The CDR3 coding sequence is TGTGCCAGCTCGGCGGACGGCGAGCAGTACTTC.

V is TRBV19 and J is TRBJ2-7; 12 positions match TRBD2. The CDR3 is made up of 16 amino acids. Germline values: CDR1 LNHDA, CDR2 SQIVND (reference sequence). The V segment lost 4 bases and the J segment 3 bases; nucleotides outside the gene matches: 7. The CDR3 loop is CASSNPGTSGFYEQYF. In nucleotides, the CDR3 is TGTGCCAGTAGTAACCCGGGGACTAGCGGGTTCTACGAGCAGTACTTC.

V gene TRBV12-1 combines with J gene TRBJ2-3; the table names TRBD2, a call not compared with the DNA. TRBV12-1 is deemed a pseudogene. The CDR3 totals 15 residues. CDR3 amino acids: CASLRGRACTDTQYF. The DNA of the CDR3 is TGTGCCAGCCTACGTGGGAGGGCTTGCACAGATACGCAGTATTTT.